This T cell receptor beta chain was sequenced during a study of monozygotic twins with cystic fibrosis. On the study more broadly: Library input was around 3.1 micrograms of fragmented DNA, with approximately 16 PCR cycles. Study-level findings and limits: Unrelated CF individuals shared fewer identical clonotypes than monozygotic CF twins. J usage was most co-twin-similar in 8 of 16 pairs, V in 13. No link emerged between shared CDR3 counts and age, concordance or severity.

This clone was seen once. Its antigen remains unknown. Trimming at V came to 2 bases and at J to 6 bases, leaving 2 bases not matched to a gene. There are 14 residues in the CDR3. The germline V gene has CDR1 ENHRY and CDR2 SYGVKD. Generated by immunoSEQ multiplex PCR, the TCRdb table keeps only in-frame clones and is missing some. Among 13,000 to 15,000 clones listed, approximately 81% were seen once. This clonotype originated in a boy aged 5-17 years with cystic fibrosis. The gene calls are TRBV10-3 and TRBJ2-2; TRBD1 aligns across 8 bases. Sequenced: blood. Written as DNA, the CDR3 is TGTGCCATCAGTGAGATACAGGGGGCCGGGGAGCTGTTTTTT. This gives the protein CAISEIQGAGELFF.